The 3 T cell receptor beta chains in this list originate from one sample, sequenced in a study of blood T cell repertoires in COVID-19. Only in-frame clones appear in the TCRdb table, and some are missing; sequencing was by immunoSEQ multiplex PCR. The table records 130,000 or so clones, around 82% of them present only once. Sequencing used peripheral blood. These receptors came from a man between 60 and 70 years old with acute or convalescent COVID-19.

The chain has TRBV24-1 and TRBJ2-6; D perhaps matches TRBD1 (5 bases). The germline gives CDR1 KGHDR, CDR2 SFDVKD. The CDR3 extends over 17 amino acids. Trimming removed 3 bases from V and 4 bases from J, with 15 bases in between. The CDR3 is CATSDPWGDAGANVLTF. CDR3 sequence (DNA): TGTGCCACCAGTGATCCCTGGGGCGATGCCGGGGCCAACGTCCTGACTTTC.

The CDR3 coding sequence is TGTGCCAGCAGCTTTAGGGGACTTAGCAATCAGCCCCAGCATTTT. Protein product: CASSFRGLSNQPQHF. The rearrangement links TRBV5-5 to TRBJ1-5, with D perhaps TRBD1 (5 bases). The CDR3 loop spans 15 amino acids. The V end was cut by 2 bases, the J end by 0 bases, with 9 bases between. The germline CDR1 and CDR2 sequences are SGHKS and YYEKEE (reference sequence).

The CDR3 loop reads CASSPSGLSNGGELFF. The CDR3 DNA sequence: TGTGCCAGCAGCCCGTCGGGACTCTCAAACGGCGGGGAGCTGTTTTTT. The chain uses TRBV7-3 and TRBJ2-2, with D maybe TRBD2 (6 bases). This CDR3 is 16 amino acids long. The V end was cut by 5 bases, the J end by 7 bases, with 20 bases between. Germline V lookup: CDR1 SGHTA, CDR2 FQGTGA. Together with reference TRBV7-3 and TRBJ2-2, the CDR3 gives the full variable domain: GAGVSQTPSNKVTEKGKYVELRCDPISGHTALYWYRQSLGQGPEFLIYFQGTGAADDSGLPNDRFFAVRPEGSVSTLKIQRTERGDSAVYLCASSPSGLSNGGELFFGEGSRLTVL.